This T cell receptor (beta chain) is drawn from a study of T cell repertoires in cytomegalovirus infection. The wider study: CMV infection and matching HLA type were both indicated by public TCR beta signatures.

Via MiXCR, TCRdb re-called the reads, giving one row per CDR3 protein. The sample contains nearly 450,000 distinct CDR3 sequences, around 32% of which appear only once. The sample holds many counts of this clonotype. The antigen is undetermined. Broader study findings: There were carriers of CMV plus the relevant HLA, and cumulative public TCR beta family frequency identified them. HLA-C-restricted CMV-specific TCR beta clonotypes were dominant in the ex vivo response.

Material for sequencing was PBMCs. This clonotype originated in a human donor in good health (CMV status not recorded). Some clones in this sample may be carry-over from other donors' samples.

CDR3 DNA: TGTGCCAGCAGCCAGGGGACTAGCGGGACCCAAGAGACCCAGTACTTC. Translating it yields CASSQGTSGTQETQYF. The rearrangement joins TRBV7-6 to TRBJ2-5, with TRBD2 matching 13 bases. CDR1 and CDR2 (germline): SGHVS, FNYEAQ. J was trimmed by 1 base and V by 5 bases; bases with no gene match: 4. CDR3 length: 16 amino acids. The complete variable domain, with remaining parts taken from reference TRBV7-6 and TRBJ2-5, reads GAGVSQSPRYKVTKRGQDVALRCDPISGHVSLYWYRQALGQGPEFLTYFNYEAQQDKSGLPNDRFSAERPEGSISTLTIQRTEQRDSAMYRCASSQGTSGTQETQYFGPGTRLLVL.